This T cell receptor (beta chain) comes out of a study of blood T cell repertoires in COVID-19. Study in general: The analysed material was cDNA or gDNA that came from T cells, B-cell-depleted T cells, or PBMCs.

The length of the CDR3 is 16 residues. Germline values: CDR1 MNHEY, CDR2 SMNVEV (reference sequence). The V segment lost 9 bases and the J segment 1 base; nucleotides outside the gene matches: 13. Profiling relied on immunoSEQ multiplex PCR, and the TCRdb table lists in-frame clones only, not all of them. The sample has roughly 220,000 clones, 82% seen once. Enrollment of patients from Seattle took place during active infection, with longitudinal follow-up. This sequence was found in a woman of 80 years or more with COVID-19, enrolled during active disease. This sequence joins TRBV27 and TRBJ1-1; 8 bases match TRBD1. The sequencing sample was made of peripheral blood. The CDR3 nucleotides read TGTGCCAGTAGGGCCCCAGGGGGCCGAGAGAACACTGAAGCTTTCTTT. Translated: CASRAPGGRENTEAFF.